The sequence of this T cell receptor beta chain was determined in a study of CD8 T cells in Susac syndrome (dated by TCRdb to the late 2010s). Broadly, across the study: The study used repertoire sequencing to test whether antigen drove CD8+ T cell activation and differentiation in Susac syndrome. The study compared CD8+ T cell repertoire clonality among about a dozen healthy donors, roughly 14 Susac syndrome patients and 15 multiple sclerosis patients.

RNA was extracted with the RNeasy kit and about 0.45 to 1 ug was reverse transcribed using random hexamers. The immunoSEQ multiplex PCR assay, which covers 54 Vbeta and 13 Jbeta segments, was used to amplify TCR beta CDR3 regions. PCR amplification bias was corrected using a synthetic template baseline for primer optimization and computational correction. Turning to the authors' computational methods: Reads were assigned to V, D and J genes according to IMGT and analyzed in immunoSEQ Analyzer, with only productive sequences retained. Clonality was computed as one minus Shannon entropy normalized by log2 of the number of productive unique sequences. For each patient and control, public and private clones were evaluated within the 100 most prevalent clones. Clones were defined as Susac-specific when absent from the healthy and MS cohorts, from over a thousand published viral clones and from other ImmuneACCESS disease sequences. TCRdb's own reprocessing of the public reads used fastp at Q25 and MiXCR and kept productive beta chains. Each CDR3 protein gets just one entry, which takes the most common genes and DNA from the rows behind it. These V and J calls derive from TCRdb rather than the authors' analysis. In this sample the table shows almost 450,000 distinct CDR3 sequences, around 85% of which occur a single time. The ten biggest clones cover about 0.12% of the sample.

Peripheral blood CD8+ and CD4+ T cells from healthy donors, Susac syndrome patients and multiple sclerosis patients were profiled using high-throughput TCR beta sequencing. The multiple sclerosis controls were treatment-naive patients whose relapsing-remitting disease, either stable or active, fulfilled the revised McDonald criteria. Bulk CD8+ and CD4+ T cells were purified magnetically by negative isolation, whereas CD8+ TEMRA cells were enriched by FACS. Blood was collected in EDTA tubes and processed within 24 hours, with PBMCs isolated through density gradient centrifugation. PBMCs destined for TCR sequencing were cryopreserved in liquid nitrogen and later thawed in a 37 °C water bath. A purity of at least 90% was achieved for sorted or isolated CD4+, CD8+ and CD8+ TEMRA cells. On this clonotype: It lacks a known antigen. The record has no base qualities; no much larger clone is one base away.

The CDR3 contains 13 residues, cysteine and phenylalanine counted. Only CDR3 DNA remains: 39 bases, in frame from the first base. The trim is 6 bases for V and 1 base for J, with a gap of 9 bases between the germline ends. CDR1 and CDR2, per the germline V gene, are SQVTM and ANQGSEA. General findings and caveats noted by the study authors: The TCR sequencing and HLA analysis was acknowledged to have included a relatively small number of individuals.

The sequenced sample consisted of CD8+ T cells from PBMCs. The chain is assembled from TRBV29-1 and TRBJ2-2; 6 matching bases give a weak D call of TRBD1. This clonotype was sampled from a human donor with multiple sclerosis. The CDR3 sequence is CSVTDRNTGELFF. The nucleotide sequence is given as TGCAGCGTCACGGACAGGAACACCGGGGAGCTGTTTTTT.